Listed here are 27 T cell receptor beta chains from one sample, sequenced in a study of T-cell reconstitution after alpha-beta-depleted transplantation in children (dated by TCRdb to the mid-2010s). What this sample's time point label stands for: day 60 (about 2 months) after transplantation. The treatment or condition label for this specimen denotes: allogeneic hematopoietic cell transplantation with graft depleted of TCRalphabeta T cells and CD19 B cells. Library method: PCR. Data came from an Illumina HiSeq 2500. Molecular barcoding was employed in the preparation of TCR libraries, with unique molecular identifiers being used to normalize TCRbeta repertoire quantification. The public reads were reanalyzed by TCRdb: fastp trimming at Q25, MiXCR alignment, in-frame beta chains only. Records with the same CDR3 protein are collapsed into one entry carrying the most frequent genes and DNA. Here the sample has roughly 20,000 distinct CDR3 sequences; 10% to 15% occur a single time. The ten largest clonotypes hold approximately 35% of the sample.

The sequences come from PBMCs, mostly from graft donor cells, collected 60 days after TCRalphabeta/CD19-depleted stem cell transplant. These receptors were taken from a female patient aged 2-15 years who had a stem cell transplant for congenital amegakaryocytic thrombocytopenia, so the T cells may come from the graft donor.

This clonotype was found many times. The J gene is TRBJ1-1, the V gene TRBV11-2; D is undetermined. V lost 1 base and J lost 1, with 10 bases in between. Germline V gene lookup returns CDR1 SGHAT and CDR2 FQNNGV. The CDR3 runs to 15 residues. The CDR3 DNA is TGTGCCAGCAGCTTAGTAAGATCCGCGAACACTGAAGCTTTCTTT. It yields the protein CASSLVRSANTEAFF.

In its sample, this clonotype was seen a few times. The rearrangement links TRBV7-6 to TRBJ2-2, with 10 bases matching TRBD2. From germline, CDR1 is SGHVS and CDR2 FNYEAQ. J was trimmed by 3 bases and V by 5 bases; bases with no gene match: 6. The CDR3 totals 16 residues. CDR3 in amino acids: CASSTSSGRYTGELFF. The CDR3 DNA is TGTGCCAGCAGCACCTCTAGCGGGAGATACACCGGGGAGCTGTTTTTT.

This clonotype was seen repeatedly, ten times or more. CDR3 nucleotide sequence: TGTGCCAGCAGCTTAGACAGACCTCCTCGGGAGCAGTACTTC. Its protein is CASSLDRPPREQYF. The chain links TRBV7-8 to TRBJ2-7; no clear D gene. Germline loops: CDR1 SGHVS, CDR2 FQNEAQ. The V gene lost 1 base and the J gene lost 7 bases, with 14 bases spanning the gap. CDR3 size: 14 residues.

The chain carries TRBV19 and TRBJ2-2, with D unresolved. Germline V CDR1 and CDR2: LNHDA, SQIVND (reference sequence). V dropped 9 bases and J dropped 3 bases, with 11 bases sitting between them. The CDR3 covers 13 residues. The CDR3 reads CASSLSYTGELFF. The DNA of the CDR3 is TGTGCCAGCTCCCTCAGTTACACCGGGGAGCTGTTTTTT.

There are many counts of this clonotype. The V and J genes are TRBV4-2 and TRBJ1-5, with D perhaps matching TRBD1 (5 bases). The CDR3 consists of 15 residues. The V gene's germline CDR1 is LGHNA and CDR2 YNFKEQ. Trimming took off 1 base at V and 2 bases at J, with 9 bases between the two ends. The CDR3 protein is CASSQAGRGNQPQHF. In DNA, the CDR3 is TGTGCCAGCAGCCAAGCGGGCAGGGGCAATCAGCCCCAGCATTTT.

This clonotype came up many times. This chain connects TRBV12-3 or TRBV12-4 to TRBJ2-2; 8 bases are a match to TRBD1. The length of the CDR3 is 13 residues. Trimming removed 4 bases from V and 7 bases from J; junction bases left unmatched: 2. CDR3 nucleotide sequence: TGTGCCAGCAGTTGGACAGGGCTCGGGGAGCTGTTTTTT. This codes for CASSWTGLGELFF.

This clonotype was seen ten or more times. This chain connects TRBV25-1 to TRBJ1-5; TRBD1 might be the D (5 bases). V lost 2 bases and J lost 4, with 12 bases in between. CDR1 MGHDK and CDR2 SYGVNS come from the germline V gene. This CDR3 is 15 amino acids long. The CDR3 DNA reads TGTGCCAGCAGTGAAAGGGCGGGACTGAATCAGCCCCAGCATTTT. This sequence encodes CASSERAGLNQPQHF.

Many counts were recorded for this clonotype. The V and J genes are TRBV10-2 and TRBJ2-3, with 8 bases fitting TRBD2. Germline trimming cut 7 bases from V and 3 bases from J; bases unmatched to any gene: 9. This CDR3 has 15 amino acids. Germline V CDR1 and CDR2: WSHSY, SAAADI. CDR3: CASTLGAGATDTQYF. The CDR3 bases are TGCGCCAGCACTTTAGGAGCGGGAGCAACAGATACGCAGTATTTT.

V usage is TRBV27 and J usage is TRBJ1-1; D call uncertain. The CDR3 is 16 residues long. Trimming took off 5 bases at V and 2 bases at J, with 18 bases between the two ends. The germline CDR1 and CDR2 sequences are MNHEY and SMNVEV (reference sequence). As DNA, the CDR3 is TGTGCCAGCAGTCCCCCCCCTTGGTACCCTAACACTGAAGCTTTCTTT. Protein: CASSPPPWYPNTEAFF.

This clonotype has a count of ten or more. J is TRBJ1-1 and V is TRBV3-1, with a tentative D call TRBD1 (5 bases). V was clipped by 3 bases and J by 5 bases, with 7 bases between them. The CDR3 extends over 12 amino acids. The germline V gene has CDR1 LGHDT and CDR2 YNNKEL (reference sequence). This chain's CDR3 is CASSQGLTEAFF. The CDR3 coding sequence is TGTGCCAGCAGCCAGGGGCTGACTGAAGCTTTCTTT.

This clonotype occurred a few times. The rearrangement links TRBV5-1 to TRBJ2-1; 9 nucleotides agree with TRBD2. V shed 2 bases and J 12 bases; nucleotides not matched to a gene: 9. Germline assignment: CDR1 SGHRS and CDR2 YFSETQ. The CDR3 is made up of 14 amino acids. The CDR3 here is CASSLGRAGGPQFF. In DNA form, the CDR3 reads TGCGCCAGCAGCTTAGGGAGGGCGGGAGGGCCGCAGTTCTTC. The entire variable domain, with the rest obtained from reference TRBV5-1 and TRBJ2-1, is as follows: KAGVTQTPRYLIKTRGQQVTLSCSPISGHRSVSWYQQTPGQGLQFLFEYFSETQRNKGNFPGRFSGRQFSNSRSEMNVSTLELGDSALYLCASSLGRAGGPQFFGPGTRLTVL.

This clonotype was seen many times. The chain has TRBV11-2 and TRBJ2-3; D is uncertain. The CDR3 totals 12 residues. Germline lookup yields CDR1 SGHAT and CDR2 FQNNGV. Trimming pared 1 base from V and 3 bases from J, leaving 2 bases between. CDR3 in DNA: TGTGCCAGCAGCTTAGTTACAGATACGCAGTATTTT. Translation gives CASSLVTDTQYF.

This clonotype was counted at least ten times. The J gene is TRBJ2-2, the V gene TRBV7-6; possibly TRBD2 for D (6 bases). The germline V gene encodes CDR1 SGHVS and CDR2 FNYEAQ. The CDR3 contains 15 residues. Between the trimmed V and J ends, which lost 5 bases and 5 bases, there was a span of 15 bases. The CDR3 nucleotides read TGTGCCAGCAGCCAGGTCTTTGCGGGGACCGGGGAGCTGTTTTTT. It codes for CASSQVFAGTGELFF.

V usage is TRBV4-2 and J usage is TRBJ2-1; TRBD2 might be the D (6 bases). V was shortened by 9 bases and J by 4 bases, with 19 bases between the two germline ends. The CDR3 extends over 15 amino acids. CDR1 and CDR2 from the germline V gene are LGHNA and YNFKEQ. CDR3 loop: CARGPGGLGYNEQFF. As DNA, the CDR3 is TGTGCCAGGGGCCCCGGGGGACTCGGGTACAATGAGCAGTTCTTC.

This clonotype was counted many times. DNA for the CDR3: TGTGCCAGCAGCCCTCGGACAGGGGCGGGGACCGGGGAGCTGTTTTTT. Translating gives CASSPRTGAGTGELFF. The V call is TRBV7-8, the J call TRBJ2-2; 9 nucleotides agree with TRBD1. V trimming: 5 bases; J trimming: 5 bases; junction bases outside the gene matches: 9. The CDR3 is 16 amino acids. Germline V gives CDR1 SGHVS, CDR2 FQNEAQ.

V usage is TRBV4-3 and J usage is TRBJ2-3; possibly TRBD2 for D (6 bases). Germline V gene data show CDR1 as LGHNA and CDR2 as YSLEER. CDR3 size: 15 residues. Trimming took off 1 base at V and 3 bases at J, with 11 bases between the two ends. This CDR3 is CASSQVGTATDTQYF. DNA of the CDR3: TGCGCCAGCAGCCAAGTCGGGACTGCAACAGATACGCAGTATTTT.

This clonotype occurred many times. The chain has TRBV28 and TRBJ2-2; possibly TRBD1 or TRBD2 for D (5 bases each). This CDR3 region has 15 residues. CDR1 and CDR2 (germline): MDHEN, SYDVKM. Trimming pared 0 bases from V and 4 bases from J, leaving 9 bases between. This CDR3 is CASSLWGTATGELFF. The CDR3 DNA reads TGTGCCAGCAGTTTATGGGGGACCGCCACCGGGGAGCTGTTTTTT.

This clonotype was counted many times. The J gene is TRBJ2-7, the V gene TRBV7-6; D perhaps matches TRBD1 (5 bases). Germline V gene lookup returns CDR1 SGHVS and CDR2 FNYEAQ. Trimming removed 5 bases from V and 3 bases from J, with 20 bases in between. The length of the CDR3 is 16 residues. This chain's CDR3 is CASSPLAREEVYEQYF. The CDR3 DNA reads TGTGCCAGCAGCCCTCTCGCCAGGGAAGAGGTCTACGAGCAGTACTTC.

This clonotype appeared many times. The CDR3 coding sequence is TGCGCCAGCAGCTTGTTTGGTGGGTCGGGAGGGTGGAATGAGCAGTTCTTC. Translating gives CASSLFGGSGGWNEQFF. V and J are TRBV5-1 and TRBJ2-1, with TRBD2 identical over 8 bases. V lost 1 base and J lost 7; bases outside the gene matches: 13. The CDR3 sequence is 17 residues long. Germline CDR1 is SGHRS and CDR2 is YFSETQ. Complete variable domain (other parts from reference TRBV5-1 and TRBJ2-1): KAGVTQTPRYLIKTRGQQVTLSCSPISGHRSVSWYQQTPGQGLQFLFEYFSETQRNKGNFPGRFSGRQFSNSRSEMNVSTLELGDSALYLCASSLFGGSGGWNEQFFGPGTRLTVL.

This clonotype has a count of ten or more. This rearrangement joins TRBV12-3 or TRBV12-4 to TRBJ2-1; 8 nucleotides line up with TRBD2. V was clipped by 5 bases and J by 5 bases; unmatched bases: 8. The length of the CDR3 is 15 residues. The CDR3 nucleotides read TGTGCCAGCAGTCCGCAACTAGCGGTTCACAATGAGCAGTTCTTC. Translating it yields CASSPQLAVHNEQFF.

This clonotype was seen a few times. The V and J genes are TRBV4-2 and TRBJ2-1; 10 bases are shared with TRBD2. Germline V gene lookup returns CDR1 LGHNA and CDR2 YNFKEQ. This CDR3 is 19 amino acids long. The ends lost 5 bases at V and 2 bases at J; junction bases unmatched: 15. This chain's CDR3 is CASSDLAGVSRGAYNEQFF. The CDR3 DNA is TGTGCCAGCAGCGACCTAGCGGGAGTGTCCCGGGGAGCCTACAATGAGCAGTTCTTC.

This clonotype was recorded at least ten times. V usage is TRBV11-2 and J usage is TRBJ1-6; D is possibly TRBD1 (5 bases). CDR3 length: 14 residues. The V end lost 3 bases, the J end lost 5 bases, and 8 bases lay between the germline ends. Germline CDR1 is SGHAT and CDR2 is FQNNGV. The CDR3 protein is CASSFRGHNSPLHF. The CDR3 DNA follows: TGTGCCAGCAGCTTTCGGGGACATAATTCACCCCTCCACTTT.

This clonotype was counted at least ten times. In DNA, the CDR3 is TGCGCCAGCACCCGGGACAGGGGCACAGATACGCAGTATTTT. This sequence encodes CASTRDRGTDTQYF. J is TRBJ2-3 and V is TRBV5-1; 9 positions match TRBD1. Germline assignment: CDR1 SGHRS and CDR2 YFSETQ. This CDR3 has 14 residues. Losses at the gene ends were 6 bases for V and 1 base for J; bases not matched to a gene: 3.

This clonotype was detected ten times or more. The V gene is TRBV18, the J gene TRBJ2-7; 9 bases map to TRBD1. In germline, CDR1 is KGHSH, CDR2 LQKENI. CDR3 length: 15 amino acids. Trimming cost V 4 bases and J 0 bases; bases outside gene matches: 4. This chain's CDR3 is CASSRDRGGSYEQYF. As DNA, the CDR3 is TGTGCCAGCTCACGCGACAGGGGGGGCTCCTACGAGCAGTACTTC.

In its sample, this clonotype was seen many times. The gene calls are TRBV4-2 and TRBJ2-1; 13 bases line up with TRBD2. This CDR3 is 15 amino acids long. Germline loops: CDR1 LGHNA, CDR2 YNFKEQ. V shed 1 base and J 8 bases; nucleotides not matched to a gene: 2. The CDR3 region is CASSQGTSGSDEQFF. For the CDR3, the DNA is TGTGCCAGCAGCCAAGGGACTAGCGGGAGCGATGAGCAGTTCTTC.

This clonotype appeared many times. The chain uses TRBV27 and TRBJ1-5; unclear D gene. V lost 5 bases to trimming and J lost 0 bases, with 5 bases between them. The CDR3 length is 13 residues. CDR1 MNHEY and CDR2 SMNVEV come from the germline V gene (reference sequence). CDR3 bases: TGTGCCAGCAGTGGATATAGCAATCAGCCCCAGCATTTT. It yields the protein CASSGYSNQPQHF.

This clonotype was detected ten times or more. The CDR3 bases are TGTGCCAGCAGCCTAAGAGGAGCGGGTCATAGGTCCTACAATGAGCAGTTCTTC. It encodes CASSLRGAGHRSYNEQFF. The V gene is TRBV7-8, the J gene TRBJ2-1, with D possibly being TRBD2 (6 bases). The germline V and J ends were trimmed by 5 bases and 1 base, with 21 bases remaining between them. The CDR3 totals 18 residues. Per germline, CDR1 SGHVS and CDR2 FQNEAQ.